Listed below are T cell receptor beta chains from one sample, sequenced in a study of blood T cell repertoires in COVID-19. Libraries were prepared by immunoSEQ multiplex PCR; TCRdb keeps only in-frame clonotypes and omits some of them. The table lists around 280,000 clones, approximately 89% of them singletons. The specimen was peripheral blood. These receptors all come from a woman aged 25 to 39 with COVID-19, enrolled during active disease. Both conserved end residues are part of each CDR3. The D gene is left open where the match is weak. Some rows mark clone size as missing; the rest say once, few, many or name a class of expanded clone.

j_gene | d_gene | v_gene | abundance | CDR3nt | CDR3aa
TRBJ1-4 | TRBD1 | TRBV7-9 | - | TGTGCCAGCGGAACAGGGGGCGCGTCTGAAAAACTGTTTTTT | CASGTGGASEKLFF
TRBJ1-1 | - | TRBV28 | - | TGTGCCAGCAGTACCCCGGTGGGGGGAGGAGACACTGAAGCTTTCTTT | CASSTPVGGGDTEAFF
TRBJ2-1 | TRBD2 | TRBV7-2 | - | TGTGCCAGCAGCTTAGTAGCGGGGGTGAGCTCCTACAATGAGCAGTTCTTC | CASSLVAGVSSYNEQFF
TRBJ1-1 | TRBD1 | TRBV6-5 | - | TGTGCCAGCAGTAGACAGGGCCCTGGGAACACTGAAGCTTTCTTT | CASSRQGPGNTEAFF
TRBJ1-4 | - | TRBV3-1/TRBV3-2 | - | TGTGCCAGCAGCCAAGGCGGGAATGAAAAACTGTTTTTT | CASSQGGNEKLFF
TRBJ1-1 | - | TRBV19 | - | TGTGCCAGTAGTACCCAGGGTATACAAGATAACACTGAAGCTTTCTTT | CASSTQGIQDNTEAFF
TRBJ2-7 | TRBD1 | TRBV4-2 | - | TGTGCCAGCAGCCAAGATGGGACAGTGAACGAGCAGTACTTC | CASSQDGTVNEQYF
TRBJ2-7 | - | TRBV2 | - | TGTGCCAGCAGTGTTGGGGGGTACGAGCAGTACTTC | CASSVGGYEQYF
TRBJ1-3 | - | TRBV7-8 | once | TGTGCCAGCAGCCCCCCGTTATCGGTGTCTGGAAACACCATATATTTT | CASSPPLSVSGNTIYF
TRBJ2-5 | TRBD2 | TRBV3-1/TRBV3-2 | - | TGTGCCAGCAGCCTCCTAGGGACTAGCGGGGGGCGGCAAGAGACCCAGTACTTC | CASSLLGTSGGRQETQYF
TRBJ1-2 | - | TRBV19 | - | TGTGCCAGTAGTAACAGGCAGGGCGATGGCTACACCTTC | CASSNRQGDGYTF
TRBJ2-3 | - | TRBV9 | - | TGTGCCAGCAGCGTCGGGGTTGGGGATACGCAGTATTTT | CASSVGVGDTQYF
TRBJ2-5 | - | TRBV5-1 | - | TGCGCCAGCAGCTTGGTCGGGGGAGAGACCCAGTACTTC | CASSLVGGETQYF
TRBJ1-5 | TRBD1 | TRBV11-2 | - | TGTGCCAGCAGCTGGGACAGAAGCAATCAGCCCCAGCATTTT | CASSWDRSNQPQHF
TRBJ1-3 | TRBD1 | TRBV27 | - | TGTGCCAGCAGTCAGGGGGCCTACTCTGGAAACACCATATATTTT | CASSQGAYSGNTIYF
TRBJ1-6 | TRBD1 | TRBV14 | - | TGTGCCAGCAGCCCCCGTACTACAGGGGTGAATTCACCCCTCCACTTT | CASSPRTTGVNSPLHF
TRBJ1-2 | TRBD1 | TRBV9 | - | TGTGCCAGCAGCCCGACAGGGTCGGCCTATGGCTACACCTTC | CASSPTGSAYGYTF
TRBJ1-5 | TRBD1 | TRBV11-2 | - | TGTGCCAGCAGCTTAACCCTCAGGACAGGGGTAGTTAGCAATCAGCCCCAGCATTTT | CASSLTLRTGVVSNQPQHF
TRBJ1-6 | TRBD1 | TRBV7-6 | - | TGTGCCAGCAGCTTAGGGGGGACAGGGTCTTCACCCCTCCACTTT | CASSLGGTGSSPLHF
TRBJ1-4 | - | TRBV11-2 | - | TGTGCCAGCAGCCTCCCTTATGAAAAACTGTTTTTT | CASSLPYEKLFF
TRBJ2-7 | - | TRBV7-6 | - | TGTGCCAGCAGCTCCTTGTACGAGCAGTACTTC | CASSSLYEQYF
TRBJ1-2 | - | TRBV7-2 | - | TGTGCCAGCAGCTCAAAGACAGGTCCAGACTATGGCTACACCTTC | CASSSKTGPDYGYTF
TRBJ2-3 | TRBD2 | TRBV5-1 | - | TGCGCCAGCAGCCTTTATGGCGTTGCTCTAGCGGGGATCACAGATACGCAGTATTTT | CASSLYGVALAGITDTQYF
TRBJ1-1 | - | TRBV11-2 | - | TGTGCCAGCAGCTTAGTGCGGGGGCTTGGGACTGAAGCTTTCTTT | CASSLVRGLGTEAFF
TRBJ1-1 | - | TRBV19 | - | TGTGCCAGTAGTATAAAGGCGGGGGATCCAGCTTTCTTT | CASSIKAGDPAFF
TRBJ1-5 | TRBD1 | TRBV3-1/TRBV3-2 | - | TGTGCCAGCAGCCCCCGACAGGGAAGAGGGGATCAGCCCCAGCATTTT | CASSPRQGRGDQPQHF
TRBJ1-3 | - | TRBV28 | once | TGTGCCAGCAGTTTATGGGGCAGGGGCTCCCCAGGGGCCATATATTTT | CASSLWGRGSPGAIYF
TRBJ2-1 | - | TRBV7-6 | - | TGTGCCAGCAGCTTAGCTCGCAATGAGCAGTTCTTC | CASSLARNEQFF
TRBJ2-2 | - | TRBV4-1 | - | TGCGCCAGCAGCCCGGGCACCGGGGAGCTGTTTTTT | CASSPGTGELFF
TRBJ1-6 | - | TRBV9 | - | TGTGCCAGCAGCGTGGCAGATTCACCCCTCCACTTT | CASSVADSPLHF
TRBJ1-1 | TRBD1 | TRBV19 | - | TGTGCCAGTAGTTCTCGACAGGGGCACACTGAAGCTTTCTTT | CASSSRQGHTEAFF
TRBJ2-2 | - | TRBV4-1 | - | TGCGCCAGCAGCCAAGTCTCAGCCGGGGAGCTGTTTTTT | CASSQVSAGELFF
TRBJ1-2 | TRBD1 | TRBV6-5 | - | TGTGCCAGCAGCCAAAAGGGACAGCTCTATGGCTACACCTTC | CASSQKGQLYGYTF
TRBJ1-4 | TRBD1 | TRBV5-1 | - | TGCGCCAGCAGCTCAGCGACAGGGGGCATTGAAAAACTGTTTTTT | CASSSATGGIEKLFF
TRBJ2-7 | - | TRBV5-6 | once | TGTGCCAGCAGCTTGGCCCAGGTCAACTACGAGCAGTACTTC | CASSLAQVNYEQYF
TRBJ2-4 | TRBD1 | TRBV9 | - | TGTGCCAGCAGCGTTGGGGACAGCAAAAACATTCAGTACTTC | CASSVGDSKNIQYF
TRBJ1-2 | TRBD1 | TRBV29-1 | - | TGCAGCGTTTCTAGGGGGCGCCTATACGAAGGCTATGGCTACACCTTC | CSVSRGRLYEGYGYTF
TRBJ1-1 | TRBD1 | TRBV7-2 | - | TGTGCCAGCAGCTTAGTGAGGCCAGGGGGAGGCACTGAAGCTTTCTTT | CASSLVRPGGGTEAFF
TRBJ1-6 | TRBD1 | TRBV3-1/TRBV3-2 | - | TGTGCCAGCAGCCATCGACAGGGGGTATATAATTCACCCCTCCACTTT | CASSHRQGVYNSPLHF
TRBJ1-4 | - | TRBV6-2/TRBV6-3 | once | TGTGCCAGCAGTTCATGGAGCGGCGAAAAACTGTTTTTT | CASSSWSGEKLFF
TRBJ2-3 | TRBD2 | TRBV30 | few | TGTGCCTGGACGTATTGGGCTAGCGGGGGGGGCGCAGATACGCAGTATTTT | CAWTYWASGGGADTQYF
TRBJ1-6 | - | TRBV13 | few | TGTGCCAGCAGCTTAGAAGGGGGCTCCTATAATTCACCCCTCCACTTT | CASSLEGGSYNSPLHF
TRBJ1-2 | - | TRBV19 | - | TGTGCCAGTACTTTTAACAGTCCTAACTATGGCTACACCTTC | CASTFNSPNYGYTF
TRBJ2-2 | - | TRBV6-1 | - | TGTGCCAGCAGTGAATCTTGGGATACAGGGAACACCGGGGAGCTGTTTTTT | CASSESWDTGNTGELFF
TRBJ2-2 | - | TRBV12-1 | - | TGTGCCAGCAGCTTTTATAGTATTCCCGGGGAGCTGTTTTTT | CASSFYSIPGELFF
TRBJ2-7 | - | TRBV6-5 | - | TGTGCCAGCGCAGTGATCTCAGGTTCTTCCTACGAGCAGTACTTC | CASAVISGSSYEQYF
TRBJ2-1 | TRBD2 | TRBV19 | - | TGTGCCAGTAGACGCGGGGGGGCCTCCTACAATGAGCAGTTCTTC | CASRRGGASYNEQFF
TRBJ2-1 | TRBD2 | TRBV2 | - | TGTGCCAGCAGTCCTTGGACTAGCGCCCACAATGAGCAGTTCTTC | CASSPWTSAHNEQFF
TRBJ2-1 | - | TRBV6-5 | - | TGTGCCAGCAGTTACTCGCCCGGGGTCCACAATGAGCAGTTCTTC | CASSYSPGVHNEQFF
TRBJ1-1 | - | TRBV30 | - | TGTGCTATGAGGGGGATGGGGAACACTGAAGCTTTCTTT | CAMRGMGNTEAFF
TRBJ2-5 | - | TRBV10-3 | - | TGTGCCATCAGTGAGTCAACCCTAGGTGGGGAGACCCAGTACTTC | CAISESTLGGETQYF
TRBJ1-1 | - | TRBV5-8 | - | TGTGCCAGCAGCTCGGGACTCGATCCTTTCTTT | CASSSGLDPFF
TRBJ2-1 | TRBD2 | TRBV5-1 | - | TGCGCCAGCAGCCATACTAGCGGGGGGGCAATGGTCCGGCTCTTC | CASSHTSGGAMVRLF
TRBJ2-7 | - | TRBV19 | - | TGTGCCAGTAGTATCGCCGGAGTCTACTACGAGCAGTACTTC | CASSIAGVYYEQYF